This record concerns one T cell receptor beta chain sequence. These data are taken from a study of blood T cell repertoires in COVID-19. Study in general: Sites across the United States, Italy and Spain contributed samples from acute and convalescent COVID-19. T cells, B-cell-depleted T cells, or PBMCs provided the cDNA or gDNA that served as material.

Authors' data handling: By means of reference gene primer amplification, nucleated cell counts were estimated. Method: immunoSEQ multiplex PCR; TCRdb's copy keeps in-frame clones and lacks some. D and trimming were read from the DNA, whereas the V and J calls and clone size are those reported in that table. The sample records 250,000 to 350,000 clones, about 89% being singletons. This TCR came from a woman aged 40 to 50 who had recovered from COVID-19. Sequenced sample: peripheral blood.

The CDR3 loop reads CASSLTDSIKNIQYF. The CDR3 coding sequence is TGTGCCAGCAGCTTAACAGACAGTATCAAAAACATTCAGTACTTC. This chain connects TRBV7-2 to TRBJ2-4; weak D call: TRBD1 (5 bases). Germline CDR1 is SGHTA and CDR2 is FQGNSA. There are 15 residues in the CDR3. Trimming pared 2 bases from V and 3 bases from J, leaving 11 bases between.